This T cell receptor (beta chain) derives from a study of T cells after yellow fever vaccination. This clonotype showed up many times. What it recognizes is unknown. TCRdb fed the 5' RACE reads into MiXCR, producing one record per CDR3 protein. This table has about 220,000 distinct CDR3 sequences, about 3% appearing once. General study points: In post-booster samples, most primary-vaccination clones reappeared (around 95% CD4, about 91% CD8).

The CDR3 runs to 15 residues. The germline gives CDR1 SGHTA, CDR2 FQGNSA. The V and J ends lost 5 bases and 0 bases respectively, with 13 bases between them. V gene TRBV7-2 combines with J gene TRBJ1-2, with D uncertain. The receptor's source is a man younger than 35 who received the YFV17D yellow fever vaccine. The specimen was CD4+ T cells sorted from PBMCs, collected 10 days after the yellow fever booster vaccination. The CDR3 reads CASSPPFGSNYGYTF. The CDR3 coding sequence is TGTGCCAGCAGCCCCCCTTTTGGGTCTAACTATGGCTACACCTTC.